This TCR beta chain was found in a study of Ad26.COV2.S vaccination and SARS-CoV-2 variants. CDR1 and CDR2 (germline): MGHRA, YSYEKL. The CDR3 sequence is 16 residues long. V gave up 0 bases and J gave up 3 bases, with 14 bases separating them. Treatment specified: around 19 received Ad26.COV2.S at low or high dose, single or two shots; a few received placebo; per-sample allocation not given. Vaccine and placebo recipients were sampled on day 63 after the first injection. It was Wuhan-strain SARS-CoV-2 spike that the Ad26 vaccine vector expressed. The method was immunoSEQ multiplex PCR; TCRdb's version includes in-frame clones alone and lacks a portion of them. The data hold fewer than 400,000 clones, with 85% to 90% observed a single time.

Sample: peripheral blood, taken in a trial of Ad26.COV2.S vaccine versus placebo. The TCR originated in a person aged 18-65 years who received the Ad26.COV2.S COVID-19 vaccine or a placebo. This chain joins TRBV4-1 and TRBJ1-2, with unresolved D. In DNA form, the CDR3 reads TGCGCCAGCAGCCAAGATGGTACGGTCGAGGACTATGGCTACACCTTC. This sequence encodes CASSQDGTVEDYGYTF.